Following are 28 T cell receptor beta chains from one sample sequenced in a study of chemoradiotherapy in HPV16-positive cancers. TCRdb's copy holds only in-frame clones and misses some; the assay was immunoSEQ multiplex PCR. The sample gives 20,000 to 25,000 clones, more than 75% of which show up once; approximately 4.6% is in the top ten. This specimen consisted of blood, obtained from a patient who underwent chemoradiotherapy. These receptors came from a human donor with HPV-associated anogenital cancer.

CDR3 coding DNA: TGTGCCAGCAGCCCCGACTGGAGCACGTGGAATGAGCAGTTCTTC. As protein: CASSPDWSTWNEQFF. The chain employs TRBV5-4 and TRBJ2-1, with no clear D. In germline, CDR1 is SGHNT, CDR2 YYREEE (reference sequence). With 4 bases removed from V and 7 bases from J, the gap between germline ends came to 18 bases. CDR3 length: 15 residues.

The V gene is TRBV11-1, the J gene TRBJ2-2; D call uncertain. V was trimmed by 1 base and J by 0 bases, leaving 9 bases between them. Germline CDR1 and CDR2: SGHAT and FQDESV (reference sequence). The CDR3 loop spans 16 amino acids. CDR3 region: CASSLEFTTNTGELFF. Written as DNA, the CDR3 is TGTGCCAGCAGCTTAGAGTTCACAACGAACACCGGGGAGCTGTTTTTT.

V usage is TRBV10-3 and J usage is TRBJ2-1; 12 nucleotides align to TRBD2. V shed 7 bases, J shed 6 bases, and the junction held 4 bases outside the gene matches. CDR1 ENHRY and CDR2 SYGVKD come from the germline V gene. This CDR3 spans 14 amino acids. The CDR3 DNA reads TGTGCCATCAAATCTAGCGGGAGGGGCAATGAGCAGTTCTTC. It yields the protein CAIKSSGRGNEQFF.

This clone has only one observation. The chain couples TRBV5-8 to TRBJ2-7; 9 nucleotides line up with TRBD2. The germline gives CDR1 SGHTS, CDR2 YDEGEE. V was clipped by 0 bases and J by 1 base; unmatched bases: 2. The CDR3 loop spans 15 amino acids. The CDR3 protein is CASSLGLAGSYEQYF. The CDR3 bases are TGTGCCAGCAGCTTGGGGCTAGCGGGATCCTACGAGCAGTACTTC.

The chain is built from TRBV19 and TRBJ1-2; no definite D call. Germline CDR1 and CDR2: LNHDA and SQIVND (reference sequence). The V end lost 5 bases, the J end lost 10 bases, and 17 bases lay between the germline ends. The CDR3 sequence is 13 residues long. The CDR3 bases are TGTGCCAGTAGTCCGCAAGGGCAGGAACACTACACCTTC. Residues: CASSPQGQEHYTF.

The rearrangement uses TRBV7-2 and TRBJ1-2; no firm D call. Germline CDR1 SGHTA, CDR2 FQGNSA. This CDR3 comprises 13 residues. Between the trimmed V and J ends, which lost 4 bases and 7 bases, there was a span of 13 bases. The CDR3 bases are TGTGCCAGCAGCTCGGTCCCCGAGAGTGGCTACACCTTC. Encoded protein: CASSSVPESGYTF.

This chain joins TRBV2 and TRBJ1-2; D gene unclear. The germline V gene encodes CDR1 SNHLY and CDR2 FYNNEI. Trimming cost V 6 bases and J 6 bases, with 17 bases left between them. This CDR3 is built from 14 residues. The CDR3 protein is CASSEGAAQDGYTF. The CDR3 DNA reads as TGTGCCAGCAGCGAGGGTGCCGCCCAAGATGGCTACACCTTC.

The rearrangement uses TRBV11-2 and TRBJ1-1; D is unresolved. Germline V gene sequence: CDR1 SGHAT, CDR2 FQNNGV. Trimming shortened V by 5 bases and J by 6 bases, and 16 bases separated the two germline ends. The length of the CDR3 is 14 residues. CDR3 bases: TGTGCCAGCAGCCCGGGATGGGATGTAGCTGAAGCTTTCTTT. Amino acids: CASSPGWDVAEAFF. Based on the CDR3 plus reference TRBV11-2 and TRBJ1-1, the full variable domain is EAGVAQSPRYKIIEKRQSVAFWCNPISGHATLYWYQQILGQGPKLLIQFQNNGVVDDSQLPKDRFSAERLKGVDSTLKIQPAKLEDSAVYLCASSPGWDVAEAFFGQGTRLTVV.

This rearrangement joins TRBV7-8 to TRBJ1-2, with TRBD1 as a possible D gene (5 bases). With 1 base removed from V and 6 bases from J, the gap between germline ends came to 12 bases. Germline CDR1 is SGHVS and CDR2 is FQNEAQ. CDR3 length equals 14 residues. CDR3 in amino acids: CASSLGGRDHGYTF. The DNA for the CDR3 is TGTGCCAGCAGCTTAGGTGGCAGGGACCATGGCTACACCTTC.

This rearrangement joins TRBV19 to TRBJ1-2, with 7 bases aligning to TRBD1. Germline V gives CDR1 LNHDA, CDR2 SQIVND (reference sequence). This CDR3 spans 13 amino acids. V shed 4 bases and J 7 bases; nucleotides not matched to a gene: 6. CDR3 bases: TGTGCCAGTAGTACAGGCCACAGGGGTGGCTACACCTTC. Its protein product is CASSTGHRGGYTF.

This rearrangement joins TRBV5-5 to TRBJ2-5; D is ambiguous. In germline, CDR1 is SGHKS, CDR2 YYEKEE (reference sequence). Trimming shortened V by 2 bases and J by 1 base, and 15 bases separated the two germline ends. The CDR3 covers 16 residues. In DNA, the CDR3 is TGTGCCAGCAGCTTTCCCGCCGGTACCACCCAAGAGACCCAGTACTTC. Protein product: CASSFPAGTTQETQYF.

The chain uses TRBV27 and TRBJ2-1; TRBD1 aligns across 9 bases. The J segment lost 7 bases and the V segment lost 6 bases, leaving 7 bases of the junction unmatched. Germline lookup yields CDR1 MNHEY and CDR2 SMNVEV (reference sequence). This CDR3 region has 14 residues. Here the CDR3 reads CASSPSGTGNEQFF. As DNA, the CDR3 is TGTGCCAGCAGCCCATCCGGGACAGGGAATGAGCAGTTCTTC.

The rearrangement links TRBV4-2 to TRBJ1-1, with D maybe TRBD1 (5 bases). This CDR3 region has 16 residues. V was trimmed by 4 bases and J by 1 base, leaving 16 bases between them. The germline gives CDR1 LGHNA, CDR2 YNFKEQ. CDR3 DNA: TGTGCCAGCAGCCCCAGCTGGCAGGGATGGAACACTGAAGCTTTCTTT. Its protein product is CASSPSWQGWNTEAFF.

This clone was seen only a few times. The chain carries TRBV30 and TRBJ2-2, with 8 bases matching TRBD1. Unmatched junction bases numbered 12, after V lost 5 bases and J lost 4 bases. Germline CDR1 and CDR2: GTSNPN and SVGIG (reference sequence). The CDR3 loop spans 16 amino acids. CDR3 sequence: CAWESPQDRGTGELFF. Written as DNA, the CDR3 is TGTGCCTGGGAGTCCCCCCAAGACAGGGGCACCGGGGAGCTGTTTTTT.

The genes are TRBV18 and TRBJ1-2, with D unclear. V was shortened by 2 bases and J by 2 bases, with 12 bases between the two germline ends. This CDR3 is built from 15 residues. Germline CDR1 is KGHSH and CDR2 is LQKENI. CDR3 loop: CASSPRERLNYGYTF. CDR3 DNA: TGTGCCAGCTCACCAAGGGAGAGATTAAACTATGGCTACACCTTC.

This clone was found once. The CDR3 here is CASSAETGYSGNTIYF. In DNA, the CDR3 is TGTGCCAGCAGCGCAGAGACAGGCTACTCTGGAAACACCATATATTTT. This chain connects TRBV9 to TRBJ1-3; the D gene is possibly TRBD1 (6 bases). This CDR3 contains 16 residues. Germline CDR1 is SGDLS and CDR2 is YYNGEE. Trimming took 3 bases from V and 0 from J, leaving 13 bases between them.

V gene TRBV7-9 combines with J gene TRBJ2-3; TRBD2 matches 10 bases. The V gene end was trimmed by 6 bases and the J gene end by 2 bases; junction bases not matched to a gene: 8. CDR3 length equals 16 residues. Per germline, CDR1 SEHNR and CDR2 FQNEAQ (reference sequence). The CDR3: CASSLLAGVATDTQYF. CDR3 sequence (DNA): TGTGCCAGCAGTCTCCTAGCGGGAGTCGCCACAGATACGCAGTATTTT.

The V call is TRBV9, the J call TRBJ1-1; D gene ambiguous. V gave up 4 bases and J gave up 3 bases, with 13 bases separating them. This CDR3 spans 14 amino acids. Germline-derived CDR1 and CDR2 are SGDLS and YYNGEE. The CDR3 DNA reads as TGTGCCAGCAGCCAGACACCGAAGGACACTGAAGCTTTCTTT. Its translation is CASSQTPKDTEAFF.

This clone has only one observation. V usage is TRBV18 and J usage is TRBJ1-1; 8 nucleotides agree with TRBD1. The V segment lost 3 bases and the J segment 2 bases; nucleotides outside the gene matches: 8. Germline CDR1 reads KGHSH; CDR2 reads LQKENI. CDR3 length: 16 amino acids. CDR3 sequence reads: CASSPGTGLRNTEAFF. The CDR3, as DNA: TGTGCCAGCTCACCTGGGACAGGCCTGAGAAACACTGAAGCTTTCTTT.

The V and J genes are TRBV2 and TRBJ2-5; unclear D gene. This CDR3 contains 14 residues. V was shortened by 3 bases and J by 5 bases, with 13 bases between the two germline ends. Germline V gives CDR1 SNHLY, CDR2 FYNNEI. The CDR3 sequence: CASSDFFLGETQYF. CDR3 bases: TGTGCCAGCAGTGACTTTTTTCTAGGGGAGACCCAGTACTTC.

The V gene is TRBV5-6, the J gene TRBJ1-2; tentatively, D is TRBD1 (6 bases). Germline CDR1 and CDR2: SGHDT and YYEEEE. Trimming took 2 bases from V and 7 from J, leaving 12 bases between them. The CDR3 is 13 amino acids. In DNA form, the CDR3 reads TGTGCCAGCAGCTTCCAGGGGCGGGGTGGCTACACCTTC. Its translation is CASSFQGRGGYTF.

J is TRBJ2-1 and V is TRBV11-3; 8 bases are shared with TRBD2. Germline CDR1 and CDR2: SGHNT and YENEEA. J gave up 8 bases and V 1 base, and 7 bases lay outside the gene matches. The CDR3 runs to 15 residues. This CDR3 reads CASSLAGRGGHEQFF. In nucleotides, the CDR3 is TGTGCCAGCAGCTTAGCGGGACGGGGGGGCCATGAGCAGTTCTTC. Supplemented by reference TRBV11-3 and TRBJ2-1, the full variable domain reads EAGVVQSPRYKIIEKKQPVAFWCNPISGHNTLYWYLQNLGQGPELLIRYENEEAVDDSQLPKDRFSAERLKGVDSTLKIQPAELGDSAVYLCASSLAGRGGHEQFFGPGTRLTVL.

The chain carries TRBV2 and TRBJ2-1, with D perhaps matching TRBD1 or TRBD2 (6 bases each). The V end was cut by 3 bases, the J end by 8 bases, with 11 bases between. The CDR3 sequence is 13 residues long. Germline V gives CDR1 SNHLY, CDR2 FYNNEI. The CDR3 is CASSDGGGDEQFF. The CDR3 nucleotides are TGTGCCAGCAGTGATGGGGGCGGGGATGAGCAGTTCTTC.

V gene TRBV4-1 combines with J gene TRBJ2-7, with 7 bases matching TRBD1. The V gene's germline CDR1 is MGHRA and CDR2 YSYEKL. The CDR3 has 16 amino acids. V dropped 1 base and J dropped 2; count of bases not matched to a gene: 8. CDR3 amino acids: CASSQGSLDRTYEQYF. Written as DNA, the CDR3 is TGCGCCAGCAGCCAAGGGTCATTGGACAGGACCTACGAGCAGTACTTC.

In nucleotides, the CDR3 is TGTGCCAGAAGCGGGGACAGGGGCCCTCACTACGAGCAGTACTTC. Translated: CARSGDRGPHYEQYF. The gene calls are TRBV5-3 and TRBJ2-5; 10 nucleotides match TRBD1. The J call may not be correct, given that the DNA end is closer to TRBJ2-7. TRBV5-3 is classed as an ORF, of uncertain function. The CDR3 totals 15 residues.

V gene TRBV5-4 combines with J gene TRBJ1-1; D uncertain. The CDR3 has 13 residues. Germline V gene data show CDR1 as SGHNT and CDR2 as YYREEE (reference sequence). The V and J ends lost 4 bases and 0 bases respectively, with 7 bases between them. The CDR3: CASSLDLNTEAFF. The CDR3 DNA is TGTGCCAGCAGCCTGGACTTGAACACTGAAGCTTTCTTT.

The J gene is TRBJ2-3, the V gene TRBV21-1; the D call in the table, TRBD1, was not verified against the DNA. TRBV21-1 is a listed pseudogene. The CDR3 has 17 amino acids. The CDR3 spells CASRKGSDRSSTDTQYF. The DNA for the CDR3 is TGTGCCAGCAGAAAAGGGAGTGACAGGTCTAGCACAGATACGCAGTATTTT.

The rearrangement joins TRBV5-8 to TRBJ2-5; a weak D match, TRBD2 (5 bases). Germline assignment: CDR1 SGHTS and CDR2 YDEGEE. The germline V and J ends were trimmed by 5 bases and 7 bases, with 18 bases remaining between them. The CDR3 has 14 amino acids. CDR3 bases: TGTGCCAGCAGGCCGGTTGGGTCGGGGAGGACCCAGTACTTC. Translated: CASRPVGSGRTQYF.